This is a list of T cell receptor beta chains from one sample in a study of cytomegalovirus exposure and HLA in healthy donors. Generated by immunoSEQ multiplex PCR, the TCRdb table keeps only in-frame clones and is missing some. In the table there are tens of thousands of clones, roughly 72% of which are singletons. The specimen was PBMCs. The receptors derive from a woman aged 45-65 years in good health and CMV-seropositive. Both conserved end residues are part of each CDR3. A D gene is named only where the DNA matches it firmly. Only some rows state a clone size, as once, few, many or a class for expanded clones.

D	length	V	J	size	DNA	CDR3
.	13	TRBV2	TRBJ1-1	.	TGTGCCAGCAGTGAGCGACAGTTCAAGCAAGCTTTCTTT	CASSERQFKQAFF
TRBD1	15	TRBV11-3	TRBJ2-1	.	TGTGCCAGCAGCTTAGGAGGGACAGGCCGTAATGAGCAGTTCTTC	CASSLGGTGRNEQFF
TRBD1	12	TRBV29-1	TRBJ1-1	.	TGCAGCGTTGGACAGGGGAACACTGAAGCTTTCTTT	CSVGQGNTEAFF
.	15	TRBV7-2	TRBJ2-7	few	TGTGCCAGCAGCCGCCAGACCCAGGCGCAGAACGAGCAGTACTTC	CASSRQTQAQNEQYF
.	14	TRBV14	TRBJ1-1	.	TGTGCCAGCAGCCTCGCGGGCATGAACACTGAAGCTTTCTTT	CASSLAGMNTEAFF
TRBD1	15	TRBV9	TRBJ1-4	few	TGTGCCAGCAGCGTTTCCGGGACAGGGAGTGAAAAACTGTTTTTT	CASSVSGTGSEKLFF
TRBD1	13	TRBV6-1	TRBJ2-4	.	TGTGCCAGCAGGCAGGGGGCCCAAAACATTCAGTACTTC	CASRQGAQNIQYF
.	15	TRBV4-3	TRBJ2-7	.	TGCGCCAGCAGCCAAGATCTTACTAACCACTACGAGCAGTACTTC	CASSQDLTNHYEQYF
TRBD2	13	TRBV19	TRBJ2-1	.	TGTGCCAGTAGTCAGAGACTAGCGGATGAGCAGTTCTTC	CASSQRLADEQFF
.	11	TRBV14	TRBJ1-1	.	TGTGCCAGCCGGGGAAAGGCTGAAGCTTTCTTT	CASRGKAEAFF
TRBD1	14	TRBV28	TRBJ1-5	.	TGTGCCAGCAGTCTCCGGACAGGGACGCAGCCCCAGCATTTT	CASSLRTGTQPQHF
TRBD1	16	TRBV27	TRBJ2-7	.	TGTGCCAGCAGACCACAAAGAGGGCAGGGGGCCTACGAGCAGTACTTC	CASRPQRGQGAYEQYF
TRBD2	18	TRBV7-3	TRBJ2-1	.	TGTGCCAGCAGCTTCGTGGCGGGGCTAGCGGGAGAAAACAATGAGCAGTTCTTC	CASSFVAGLAGENNEQFF
TRBD1	15	TRBV28	TRBJ1-4	.	TGTGCCAGCAGGCCCGCCGGGACAGGAAGGGAAAAACTGTTTTTT	CASRPAGTGREKLFF
TRBD2	15	TRBV4-3	TRBJ2-5	.	TGCGCCAGCAGCCACACTAGCGGGAGGCAAGAGACCCAGTACTTC	CASSHTSGRQETQYF
TRBD2	17	TRBV5-4	TRBJ2-7	.	TGTGCCAGCAGCTCCGGGACTAGCGGGAGAAGAGCCCCCGAGCAGTACTTC	CASSSGTSGRRAPEQYF
.	12	TRBV11-3	TRBJ1-1	.	TGTGCCAGCAGCCTACCCTACAGGATCCGATTCTTT	CASSLPYRIRFF
.	14	TRBV6-5	TRBJ2-3	once	TGTGCCAGCAGGCAGACTAGGGGCACAGATACGCAGTATTTT	CASRQTRGTDTQYF
.	14	TRBV2	TRBJ1-1	few	TGTGCCAGCAGTGAAGATATCCGGAACACTGAAGCTTTCTTT	CASSEDIRNTEAFF
.	16	TRBV5-5	TRBJ2-7	.	TGTGCCAGCAGCACGGAGCACAGCGGGTTCCCCTACGAGCAGTACTTC	CASSTEHSGFPYEQYF
TRBD2	14	TRBV7-9	TRBJ2-1	.	TGTGCCAGCAGCTCTGGGACTAGCGGGACTGAGCAGTTCTTC	CASSSGTSGTEQFF
TRBD1	14	TRBV6-6	TRBJ1-2	.	TGTGCCAGCAGTTACAGTCGGGACAGAAATGGCTACACCTTC	CASSYSRDRNGYTF
.	14	TRBV30	TRBJ2-5	.	TGTGCCTGGAGTGGAAGCAGGGGCAGGGAGACCCAGTACTTC	CAWSGSRGRETQYF
TRBD2	14	TRBV30	TRBJ2-3	.	TGTGCCTGGGGTGGGGGGGGAGGAACAGATACGCAGTATTTT	CAWGGGGGTDTQYF
TRBD2	15	TRBV7-2	TRBJ2-7	.	TGTGCCAGTGCACCGGGAGGAGGGAGCGCGTACGAGCAGTACTTC	CASAPGGGSAYEQYF
.	16	TRBV11-2	TRBJ2-1	.	TGTGCCAGCAGCCCTAGTACTGGGGCCTGGGGAAATGAGCAGTTCTTC	CASSPSTGAWGNEQFF
.	11	TRBV29-1	TRBJ1-2	.	TGCAGCGTTCAGGGAGGTAATGGCTACACCTTC	CSVQGGNGYTF
.	14	TRBV18	TRBJ1-2	.	TGTGCCAGCTCTCTATCCGGGGAGGTCTATGGCTACACCTTC	CASSLSGEVYGYTF
.	13	TRBV6-5	TRBJ2-3	.	TGTGCCAGCCGAGCGGACCGCACAGATACGCAGTATTTT	CASRADRTDTQYF
.	14	TRBV5-6	TRBJ2-3	.	TGTGCCAGCAGCTACCTAGCGACTATAGATACGCAGTATTTT	CASSYLATIDTQYF
.	14	TRBV15	TRBJ2-3	.	TGTGCCACCAGCAGAGATAAGCATCAAGATACGCAGTATTTT	CATSRDKHQDTQYF
.	14	TRBV7-8	TRBJ2-5	few	TGTGCCAGCAGCTTAGCGGGCCCATGGGAGACCCAGTACTTC	CASSLAGPWETQYF
TRBD1	15	TRBV30	TRBJ1-5	.	TGTGCCTGGAGTGTGACGACAGGGTCCAATCAGCCCCAGCATTTT	CAWSVTTGSNQPQHF
TRBD1	15	TRBV27	TRBJ2-3	.	TGTGCCAGCACCGACGGGACAGTTAGCACAGATACGCAGTATTTT	CASTDGTVSTDTQYF
.	13	TRBV9	TRBJ1-2	.	TGTGCCAGCAGCAATCGACAGAACTATGGCTACACCTTC	CASSNRQNYGYTF
.	16	TRBV4-3	TRBJ1-2	.	TGCGCCAGCAGCCAAGATCTAGGACAGTCGCCGGGGGGCTACACCTTC	CASSQDLGQSPGGYTF
TRBD2	17	TRBV7-2	TRBJ2-1	once	TGTGCCAGCAGTGTTGCGGGGGGCACCGAAGCGCTCGATGAGCAGTTCTTC	CASSVAGGTEALDEQFF
.	12	TRBV6-1	TRBJ2-7	once	TGTGCCAGCGGTCGATTGAGCTACGAGCAGTACTTC	CASGRLSYEQYF
TRBD1	19	TRBV7-2	TRBJ1-5	.	TGTGCCAGCAGCTTACTGATTGGCAGGGGGGCTGGGGGTTTTCAGCCCCAGCATTTT	CASSLLIGRGAGGFQPQHF
.	15	TRBV28	TRBJ2-1	.	TGTGCCAGCAGTTTAGGGGGCAGGGCGGACAATGAGCAGTTCTTC	CASSLGGRADNEQFF
.	13	TRBV2	TRBJ1-2	.	TGTGCCAGCAGTGAAAATGGGCTATGGGGCTACACCTTC	CASSENGLWGYTF
.	15	TRBV6-5	TRBJ2-3	.	TGTGCCAGCAGTCGTACAGAATCTAGCACAGATACGCAGTATTTT	CASSRTESSTDTQYF
TRBD2	15	TRBV15	TRBJ2-3	.	TGTGCCACCAGCCGGACTAGCGGGAGCACAGATACGCAGTATTTT	CATSRTSGSTDTQYF
.	17	TRBV28	TRBJ1-4	.	TGTGCCAGCAGTCCCTCCTTGCGGGGGCACTCTAATGAAAAACTGTTTTTT	CASSPSLRGHSNEKLFF
.	14	TRBV7-2	TRBJ1-2	.	TGTGCCAGCAGCTTAACGGGAAGAAACTATGGCTACACCTTC	CASSLTGRNYGYTF
.	14	TRBV7-9	TRBJ1-4	.	TGTGCCAGCAGCGCGTTACAGCTTAATGAAAAACTGTTTTTT	CASSALQLNEKLFF
.	15	TRBV2	TRBJ2-1	.	TGTGCCAGCAGTGTTGAGGCGAGCTCCTACAATGAGCAGTTCTTC	CASSVEASSYNEQFF
TRBD2	19	TRBV10-1	TRBJ2-7	once	TGCGCCAGCAGTCATGGGAGACGTTGGCGGGGGGCTGGAACCTACGAGCAGTACTTC	CASSHGRRWRGAGTYEQYF
TRBD1	12	TRBV28	TRBJ1-2	.	TGTGCCATCGCAGGGGGAGCAAATGGCTACACCTTC	CAIAGGANGYTF
.	12	TRBV5-1	TRBJ1-1	.	TGCGCCAGCAGTACCGGAGACACTGAAGCTTTCTTT	CASSTGDTEAFF
TRBD2	14	TRBV6-5	TRBJ2-1	few	TGTGCCAGCAGTGCCCGACTAGCGGGAAATGAGCAGTTCTTC	CASSARLAGNEQFF
TRBD1	13	TRBV30	TRBJ1-2	few	TGTGCCTGGGACAGGGGAGCTTTCGCGGGCTACACCTTC	CAWDRGAFAGYTF
TRBD2	16	TRBV18	TRBJ2-3	.	TGTGCCAGCTCACGACTTGAGGGCGGGGGTACAGATACGCAGTATTTT	CASSRLEGGGTDTQYF
TRBD1	16	TRBV14	TRBJ2-2	.	TGTGCCAGCAGCCCGTATGGACAGGGTTACACCGGGGAGCTGTTTTTT	CASSPYGQGYTGELFF
TRBD2	17	TRBV14	TRBJ2-7	few	TGTGCCAGCAGCCAACAAAGTACTACTAGCGGGAACTACGAGCAGTACTTC	CASSQQSTTSGNYEQYF